This record covers a single T cell receptor (beta chain). This entry comes from a study of blood T cell repertoires in COVID-19. Assay used: immunoSEQ multiplex PCR; TCRdb lists only in-frame clones, some missing. The table lists about 110,000 clones, more than 80% of them singletons, with around a tenth in the top ten. Trimming cost V 6 bases and J 0 bases; bases outside gene matches: 3. The CDR3 is 15 residues long. CDR1 MNHEY and CDR2 SVGEGT come from the germline V gene. This receptor was obtained from a woman aged 70-85 years with acute or convalescent COVID-19. The sample taken for sequencing was peripheral blood. The chain combines TRBV6-2 or TRBV6-3 with TRBJ2-2; 8 nucleotides line up with TRBD2. The CDR3 region has the DNA TGTGCCAGCAGCCATAGCGGGGCGAACACCGGGGAGCTGTTTTTT. Amino acid sequence: CASSHSGANTGELFF.